Below, 18 T cell receptor beta chains from the same sample are listed, as sequenced in a study of shared clonotypes between healthy human individuals. Clones were sequenced by immunoSEQ multiplex PCR, and TCRdb holds only the in-frame ones, with some missing. This repertoire shows 2 million to 2.5 million clones, just under 95% found once; its top ten account for 0.3% to 0.4%. Specimen: naive CD4+ T cells from PBMCs. Subset reported: CD45RA+ positively selected. These receptor sequences come from a man in his late teens or twenties in good health. Some clones in this sample may be carry-over from other donors' samples.

This chain uses TRBV23-1 with TRBJ2-2; TRBD2 aligns across 8 bases. TRBV23-1 is an ORF; its function is uncertain. Trimming cost V 4 bases and J 5 bases; bases outside gene matches: 9. The CDR3 spans 16 residues. The chain's CDR3 is CASSPPRLALTGELFF. The CDR3, as DNA: TGCGCCAGCAGTCCACCTAGACTAGCGTTGACCGGGGAGCTGTTTTTT.

The rearrangement uses TRBV11-2 and TRBJ2-1, with 9 positions matching TRBD2. V lost 5 bases to trimming and J lost 2 bases; unmatched junction nucleotides: 10. The CDR3 consists of 17 residues. Germline-derived CDR1 and CDR2 are SGHAT and FQNNGV. The CDR3 coding sequence is TGTGCCAGCAGCCGGAGGAGCGGGAGGATAGCCTACAATGAGCAGTTCTTC. This encodes CASSRRSGRIAYNEQFF.

The chain has TRBV6-5 and TRBJ2-1; D ambiguous. Germline values: CDR1 MNHEY, CDR2 SVGAGI. The germline V and J ends were trimmed by 8 bases and 15 bases, with 8 bases remaining between them. The CDR3 has 8 amino acids. The CDR3 region has the DNA TGTGCCAGCGCCTTGGGGTTCTTC. Translating gives CASALGFF.

A note on this clone: A read error may account for a junction end that differs from germline. CDR3 sequence reads: CASSSTRQVGAF. CDR3 sequence (DNA): TGTGCCAGCAGCTCCACACGGCAAGTCGGAGCCTTT. The chain uses TRBV28 and TRBJ1-6; D gene uncertain. There are 12 residues in the CDR3. From germline, CDR1 is MDHEN and CDR2 SYDVKM.

The J gene is TRBJ2-7, the V gene TRBV29-1, with 13 positions matching TRBD2. The CDR3 runs to 16 residues. CDR1 is SQVTM and CDR2 is ANQGSEA in the germline V gene. Unmatched junction bases numbered 8, after V lost 5 bases and J lost 1 base. The CDR3: CSVTGLAGERSYEQYF. The CDR3 coding sequence is TGCAGCGTTACTGGACTAGCGGGAGAGAGGTCCTACGAGCAGTACTTC.

J is TRBJ2-1 and V is TRBV7-2, with a weak D call TRBD2 (7 bases). The V gene's germline CDR1 is SGHTA and CDR2 FQGNSA. The CDR3 extends over 13 amino acids. The V end lost 4 bases, the J end lost 14 bases, and 18 bases lay between the germline ends. CDR3 bases: TGTGCCAGCAGCTCAGGGGAGCGGGGCTGGGAGTTCTTC. Protein product: CASSSGERGWEFF.

The V and J genes are TRBV6-5 and TRBJ2-7; TRBD2 agrees at 7 bases. V gave up 4 bases and J gave up 3 bases; unmatched junction bases: 6. CDR1 MNHEY and CDR2 SVGAGI come from the germline V gene. The CDR3 extends over 14 amino acids. The CDR3 spells CASSSISSGYEQYF. CDR3 DNA: TGTGCCAGCAGTTCAATCTCTAGCGGCTACGAGCAGTACTTC.

This clone appeared once. The rearrangement uses TRBV10-3 and TRBJ1-5, with D hard to call. Deletions cut 2 bases from V and 2 bases from J, with 7 bases between. Germline-derived CDR1 and CDR2 are ENHRY and SYGVKD. This CDR3 is built from 14 residues. CDR3 in amino acids: CAISEENGNQPQHF. DNA of the CDR3: TGTGCCATCAGTGAGGAAAATGGCAATCAGCCCCAGCATTTT.

This chain uses TRBV2 with TRBJ2-1, with D perhaps matching TRBD2 (5 bases). CDR3 length equals 14 residues. Germline lookup yields CDR1 SNHLY and CDR2 FYNNEI. Trimming shortened V by 7 bases and J by 2 bases, and 12 bases separated the two germline ends. CDR3 sequence reads: CASNHSGPYNEQFF. Here the CDR3 DNA reads TGTGCCAGCAACCACAGCGGACCCTACAATGAGCAGTTCTTC.

In DNA form, the CDR3 reads TGTGCCAGTAGTCAGGGGGCGCGAATGTTGCTAGACATTCAGTACTTC. Its translation: CASSQGARMLLDIQYF. The chain employs TRBV19 and TRBJ2-4; TRBD1 agrees at 8 bases. The V gene end was trimmed by 5 bases and the J gene end by 8 bases; junction bases not matched to a gene: 14. The V gene's germline CDR1 is LNHDA and CDR2 SQIVND (reference sequence). The CDR3 has 16 amino acids.

V gene TRBV5-1 combines with J gene TRBJ2-1; TRBD2 might be the D (6 bases). V lost 6 bases to trimming and J lost 0 bases, with 10 bases between them. CDR1 is SGHRS and CDR2 is YFSETQ in the germline V gene. The CDR3 length is 14 residues. The CDR3 coding sequence is TGCGCCAGCACACGCGGGAACTCCTACAATGAGCAGTTCTTC. It specifies CASTRGNSYNEQFF.

The chain recombines TRBV7-2 with TRBJ2-3, with 8 bases lining up with TRBD2. V trimming: 1 base; J trimming: 3 bases; junction bases outside the gene matches: 9. Germline V gene data show CDR1 as SGHTA and CDR2 as FQGNSA. The CDR3 runs 17 residues. CDR3 sequence: CASSLVSGSARTDTQYF. The DNA for the CDR3 is TGTGCCAGCAGCTTAGTGAGCGGGAGTGCCAGGACAGATACGCAGTATTTT.

This clone has just one count. This chain connects TRBV2 to TRBJ2-3; perhaps D is TRBD1 or TRBD2 (5 bases each). V was cut by 6 bases and J by 6 bases, with 10 bases left in between. The CDR3 runs 12 residues. Germline lookup yields CDR1 SNHLY and CDR2 FYNNEI. CDR3 loop: CASRPREDTQYF. CDR3 bases: TGTGCCAGCAGACCCAGGGAGGATACGCAGTATTTT.

The gene calls are TRBV28 and TRBJ2-7; D may be TRBD2 (6 bases). V gave up 5 bases and J gave up 2 bases, with 13 bases separating them. This CDR3 region has 14 residues. CDR1 MDHEN and CDR2 SYDVKM come from the germline V gene. CDR3 amino acids: CASSRFGGAYEQYF. The DNA for the CDR3 is TGTGCCAGCAGTCGTTTCGGGGGAGCCTACGAGCAGTACTTC.

The chain is built from TRBV30 and TRBJ1-5; D not resolved. This CDR3 spans 13 amino acids. Germline loops: CDR1 GTSNPN, CDR2 SVGIG (reference sequence). Trimming left V 3 bases short and J 0 bases short, with 6 bases between. Here the CDR3 DNA reads TGTGCCTGGAGCGGGGTTAGCAATCAGCCCCAGCATTTT. It codes for CAWSGVSNQPQHF.

This clone has only one observation. The rearrangement joins TRBV7-9 to TRBJ2-2; 12 nucleotides align to TRBD2. The CDR3 is made up of 16 amino acids. Germline CDR1 reads SEHNR; CDR2 reads FQNEAQ (reference sequence). The V gene end was trimmed by 4 bases and the J gene end by 6 bases; junction bases not matched to a gene: 6. Here the CDR3 reads CASSSGLAGISGELFF. CDR3 bases: TGTGCCAGCAGCTCCGGACTAGCGGGAATCTCCGGGGAGCTGTTTTTT.

This clone was observed once. The chain links TRBV23-1 to TRBJ1-1, with D unresolved. TRBV23-1 falls under the ORF class, with uncertain function. This CDR3 spans 17 amino acids. Trimming left V 2 bases short and J 4 bases short, with 20 bases between. The CDR3 DNA reads as TGCGCCAGCAGTCAAAGAGTGAGGGATAGACCGTGCACTGAAGCTTTCTTT. This translates into CASSQRVRDRPCTEAFF.

The chain uses TRBV4-3 and TRBJ2-1; D tentatively reads TRBD1 or TRBD2 (5 bases each). Trimming shortened V by 1 base and J by 3 bases, and 16 bases separated the two germline ends. This CDR3 has 17 residues. Germline assignment: CDR1 LGHNA and CDR2 YSLEER. The CDR3 DNA sequence: TGCGCCAGCAGCCAAGGGCCGTCCACGGGACGCTACAATGAGCAGTTCTTC. Its protein is CASSQGPSTGRYNEQFF.